The 11 T cell receptor beta chains in this list originate from one sample, sequenced in a study of T-cell reconstitution after alpha-beta-depleted transplantation in children. During its preparation, the TCRbeta library received unique molecular identifiers. TCRdb analysed the PCR reads with MiXCR anew, one entry per CDR3 protein. This sample has tens of thousands of distinct CDR3 sequences, with around 40% found just once. The sample consisted of PBMCs, mostly from graft donor cells, taken 360 days after TCRalphabeta/CD19-depleted stem cell transplant. These TCRs come from a male patient younger than 18 who had a stem cell transplant for acute lymphoblastic leukemia, so the T cells may come from the graft donor.

This chain uses TRBV12-3 or TRBV12-4 with TRBJ2-5; D is perhaps TRBD2 (6 bases). The V and J ends lost 4 bases and 2 bases respectively, with 11 bases between them. The CDR3 length is 14 residues. Written as DNA, the CDR3 is TGTGCCAGCAGTTCTGGGACTCTTCAAGAGACCCAGTACTTC. It specifies CASSSGTLQETQYF.

The genes are TRBV20-1 and TRBJ2-3, with a weak D call TRBD1 (5 bases). The V gene lost 5 bases and the J gene lost 6 bases, with 9 bases spanning the gap. The CDR3 sequence is 11 residues long. In germline, CDR1 is DFQATT, CDR2 SNEGSKA (reference sequence). The CDR3 coding sequence is TGCAGTGCTCGAAAGGGGGATACGCAGTATTTT. Protein product: CSARKGDTQYF.

The gene calls are TRBV6-5 and TRBJ2-2; no clear D gene. The V gene's germline CDR1 is MNHEY and CDR2 SVGAGI. The CDR3 runs 14 residues. Trimming left V 2 bases short and J 5 bases short, with 9 bases between. CDR3 in DNA: TGTGCCAGCAGTTACCGACATCGAACCGGGGAGCTGTTTTTT. Protein: CASSYRHRTGELFF.

This chain connects TRBV9 to TRBJ2-1; tentative D call: TRBD2 (5 bases). This CDR3 comprises 11 residues. V was clipped by 7 bases and J by 4 bases, with 6 bases between them. Germline-derived CDR1 and CDR2 are SGDLS and YYNGEE. The CDR3 DNA sequence: TGTGCCAGCGGGAGATACAATGAGCAGTTCTTC. It yields the protein CASGRYNEQFF.

The V gene is TRBV7-2, the J gene TRBJ2-1, with 8 bases matching TRBD2. The CDR3 runs 16 residues. V shed 1 base and J 8 bases; nucleotides not matched to a gene: 10. Per the germline V gene, CDR1 is SGHTA and CDR2 is FQGNSA. CDR3 region: CASSLVGTSKVDEQFF. In DNA, the CDR3 is TGTGCCAGCAGCTTAGTCGGGACTAGTAAGGTCGATGAGCAGTTCTTC.

This clonotype was found a few times. The V and J genes are TRBV20-1 and TRBJ2-7; the match to TRBD2 covers 11 bases. The CDR3 length is 14 residues. CDR1 is DFQATT and CDR2 is SNEGSKA in the germline V gene (reference sequence). The junction had 5 bases not matched to a gene; V was cut back by 3 bases and J by 4 bases. The CDR3 protein is CSARGTSGGYEQYF. As DNA, the CDR3 is TGCAGTGCTAGGGGCACTAGCGGGGGTTACGAGCAGTACTTC.

This clonotype was picked up a small number of times. The J gene is TRBJ2-7, the V gene TRBV5-1; D uncertain. Germline V gene sequence: CDR1 SGHRS, CDR2 YFSETQ. Trimming cost V 5 bases and J 0 bases, with 12 bases left between them. This CDR3 contains 14 residues. The CDR3 spells CASRPVWGSYEQYF. The CDR3 region has the DNA TGCGCCAGCAGGCCTGTGTGGGGCTCCTACGAGCAGTACTTC.

The genes are TRBV20-1 and TRBJ2-7, with 9 positions matching TRBD2. The ends lost 2 bases at V and 0 bases at J; junction bases unmatched: 8. Germline V gene data show CDR1 as DFQATT and CDR2 as SNEGSKA (reference sequence). The CDR3 consists of 16 residues. CDR3 in DNA: TGCAGTGCTAGAAGATTAGCGGGAGCTACCTCCTACGAGCAGTACTTC. Amino acids: CSARRLAGATSYEQYF.

This chain uses TRBV5-5 with TRBJ1-1, with a tentative D call TRBD1 (6 bases). Deletions cut 2 bases from V and 5 bases from J, with 10 bases between. The CDR3 runs to 13 residues. Germline loops: CDR1 SGHKS, CDR2 YYEKEE (reference sequence). CDR3 sequence (DNA): TGTGCCAGCAGCTTAATGAGGGGGACTGAAGCTTTCTTT. Protein: CASSLMRGTEAFF.

V gene TRBV28 combines with J gene TRBJ2-5, with 7 bases aligning to TRBD2. The CDR3 runs to 14 residues. From germline, CDR1 is MDHEN and CDR2 SYDVKM. J gave up 3 bases and V 6 bases, and 7 bases lay outside the gene matches. This CDR3 reads CASRSRAGKETQYF. The CDR3 coding sequence is TGTGCCAGCAGGTCCCGAGCGGGAAAAGAGACCCAGTACTTC.

This clonotype came up many times. This chain uses TRBV5-1 with TRBJ1-2, with D unresolved. The CDR3 loop spans 15 amino acids. Germline CDR1 and CDR2: SGHRS and YFSETQ. Trimming left V 1 base short and J 2 bases short, with 12 bases between. The CDR3 DNA reads TGCGCCAGCAGCTTGAGAAGGTTTACAAACTATGGCTACACCTTC. Residues: CASSLRRFTNYGYTF.